Presented here are 27 T cell receptor beta chains from one specimen sequenced in a study of blood T cells in healthy people across ages (dated by TCRdb to about 2015). Library creation used 5' RACE. The sample was run on an Illumina HiSeq 2500. The second PCR ran for about 6 to 11 cycles and used a J-beta primer mix along with a sample-barcoded 5' primer. Using fastp trimming at Q25 and MiXCR clonotype assembly, TCRdb reanalyzed the public sequencing data and kept in-frame beta chains. Rows with one shared CDR3 protein collapse into an entry with the most common genes and DNA. The sample table holds 1.5 million to 2 million distinct CDR3 sequences, of which 28% were seen once. More than 6% of the sample is taken by the ten largest. Sequenced input: blood. The receptors were sampled from a woman younger than 45 in good health.

This clonotype was seen ten or more times. This chain uses TRBV11-2 with TRBJ2-4; TRBD1 aligns across 7 bases. The V and J ends lost 0 bases and 9 bases, in that order; junction bases with no gene match: 5. CDR1 is SGHAT and CDR2 is FQNNGV in the germline V gene. The CDR3 spans 14 residues. The CDR3 region has the DNA TGTGCCAGCAGCTTAGAGAGGGGGCGGATCATTCAGTACTTC. It codes for CASSLERGRIIQYF.

This clonotype came up many times. The chain joins TRBV6-6 to TRBJ2-1; the match to TRBD1 covers 10 bases. The CDR3 covers 15 residues. Germline CDR1 MNHNY, CDR2 SVGAGI (reference sequence). The V segment lost 5 bases and the J segment 4 bases; nucleotides outside the gene matches: 5. The DNA of the CDR3 is TGTGCCAGCAGTAACCGGGACAGGGGTTACAATGAGCAGTTCTTC. Residues: CASSNRDRGYNEQFF.

Details on this clonotype: A much larger clone lies one base from this, so it may be a read error. The V call is TRBV5-1, the J call TRBJ1-2, with D possibly matching TRBD1 (6 bases). CDR1 is SGHRS and CDR2 is YFSETQ in the germline V gene. CDR3 length equals 15 residues. Deletions cut 4 bases from V and 4 bases from J, with 17 bases between. The CDR3 bases are TGCGCCAGCAGCACAGGACAGTTGAGTTGCTATGGCTACACCTTC. It yields the protein CASSTGQLSCYGYTF.

The chain employs TRBV7-9 and TRBJ2-5; D may correspond to TRBD1 or TRBD2 (5 bases each). This CDR3 is 13 amino acids long. The germline CDR1 and CDR2 sequences are SEHNR and FQNEAQ (reference sequence). The germline V and J ends were trimmed by 7 bases and 9 bases, with 18 bases remaining between them. Written as DNA, the CDR3 is TGTGCCAGCACCCGCAGGGTTACGGAGGCCCAGTACTTC. Translated: CASTRRVTEAQYF.

V and J are TRBV6-2 or TRBV6-3 and TRBJ2-1; weak D call: TRBD1 (6 bases). The V end was cut by 10 bases, the J end by 8 bases, with 15 bases between. The CDR3 has 12 amino acids. Germline V gene sequence: CDR1 MNHEY, CDR2 SVGEGT. The CDR3 DNA is TGTGCCACCGAACAGGGTTTTGATGAGCAGTTCTTC. This encodes CATEQGFDEQFF.

In this sample, this clonotype turned up many times. The CDR3 here is CASGFLGGNEQFF. CDR3 nucleotides: TGTGCCAGCGGGTTCCTGGGGGGCAATGAGCAGTTCTTC. The gene calls are TRBV12-3 or TRBV12-4 and TRBJ2-1; tentative D call: TRBD2 (6 bases). CDR3 length: 13 residues. The ends were cut back, 8 bases at V and 6 bases at J, with 14 bases in the middle.

The chain carries TRBV6-2 or TRBV6-3 and TRBJ2-7, with TRBD2 matching 12 bases. Germline V gene lookup returns CDR1 MNHEY and CDR2 SVGEGT. This CDR3 is 17 amino acids long. The V segment lost 0 bases and the J segment 5 bases; nucleotides outside the gene matches: 8. CDR3 bases: TGTGCCAGCAGTTACTCGCTAGCGGGAGGGCCCGACGACGAGCAGTACTTC. Translation: CASSYSLAGGPDDEQYF.

There are a few counts of this clonotype. This rearrangement joins TRBV25-1 to TRBJ2-3; 7 positions agree with TRBD2. V lost 3 bases and J lost 3; bases outside the gene matches: 6. The CDR3 is made up of 15 amino acids. Germline V gene data show CDR1 as MGHDK and CDR2 as SYGVNS. Here the CDR3 DNA reads TGTGCCAGCAGTGAGGATCTAGCGGAGACAGATACGCAGTATTTT. It yields the protein CASSEDLAETDTQYF.

The chain carries TRBV3-1 and TRBJ2-7; D is ambiguous. The CDR3 runs 14 residues. Germline V gives CDR1 LGHDT, CDR2 YNNKEL (reference sequence). V dropped 2 bases and J dropped 2 bases, with 10 bases sitting between them. This chain's CDR3 is CASSQSGPTYEQYF. CDR3 sequence (DNA): TGTGCCAGCAGCCAATCCGGGCCGACCTACGAGCAGTACTTC.

CDR3 DNA sequence: TGCAGCGCACTATTGACTAGCGCGGACAATGAGCAGTTCTTC. Protein: CSALLTSADNEQFF. The chain carries TRBV29-1 and TRBJ2-1; 8 bases match TRBD2. The CDR3 is 14 residues long. Germline-derived CDR1 and CDR2 are SQVTM and ANQGSEA. After removal of 7 bases from V and 5 bases from J, the junction contained 10 bases not matched to a gene.

The chain joins TRBV2 to TRBJ1-4; no clear D. The germline V gene has CDR1 SNHLY and CDR2 FYNNEI. The CDR3 runs 13 residues. V lost 7 bases, J lost 3 bases, and 9 bases lay in between. The CDR3 sequence is CASNSRPNEKLFF. Here the CDR3 DNA reads TGTGCCAGCAATTCTAGGCCTAATGAAAAACTGTTTTTT.

This clonotype was counted ten times or more. The CDR3 DNA is TGCAGTGCTAGAGACGGTAGCGGTACCTACGAGCAGTACTTC. Protein product: CSARDGSGTYEQYF. The chain recombines TRBV20-1 with TRBJ2-7; TRBD2 is a possible D gene (6 bases). Germline CDR1 and CDR2: DFQATT and SNEGSKA (reference sequence). The CDR3 is 14 amino acids. V gave up 0 bases and J gave up 2 bases, with 11 bases separating them.

The V call is TRBV18, the J call TRBJ2-6, with D possibly matching TRBD2 (6 bases). The CDR3 runs to 14 residues. Trimming cost V 7 bases and J 2 bases, with 9 bases left between them. Germline values: CDR1 KGHSH, CDR2 LQKENI. The CDR3 nucleotides are TGTGCCAGCTTGAGGGAGGCTGGGGCCAACGTCCTGACTTTC. It translates to CASLREAGANVLTF. The entire variable domain, with the rest obtained from reference TRBV18 and TRBJ2-6, is as follows: NAGVMQNPRHLVRRRGQEARLRCSPMKGHSHVYWYRQLPEEGLKFMVYLQKENIIDESGMPKERFSAEFPKEGPSILRIQQVVRGDSAAYFCASLREAGANVLTFGAGSRLTVL.

In its sample, this clonotype was seen a few times. V and J are TRBV20-1 and TRBJ2-5; TRBD2 matches at 10 bases. With V trimmed by 3 bases and J by 5 bases, 12 bases remained unmatched. Germline V lookup: CDR1 DFQATT, CDR2 SNEGSKA (reference sequence). The CDR3 runs to 16 residues. CDR3 sequence (DNA): TGCAGTGCTAGTGAAACCAGCGGGGGGGCCGGCGAGACCCAGTACTTC. Amino acid sequence: CSASETSGGAGETQYF.

The V call is TRBV6-5, the J call TRBJ2-1; TRBD2 aligns across 8 bases. CDR3 length: 17 residues. V lost 0 bases, J lost 7 bases, and 11 bases stayed unmatched. The germline gives CDR1 MNHEY, CDR2 SVGAGI. The CDR3 sequence: CASSYSIDSGGQNEQFF. DNA of the CDR3: TGTGCCAGCAGTTACTCGATTGACTCGGGGGGGCAAAATGAGCAGTTCTTC.

This clonotype was observed at least ten times. The rearrangement uses TRBV3-1 and TRBJ2-7, with a tentative D call TRBD1 (5 bases). The CDR3 consists of 15 residues. The germline gives CDR1 LGHDT, CDR2 YNNKEL (reference sequence). The V and J ends lost 4 bases and 0 bases respectively, with 13 bases between them. The CDR3 is CASSLESGPSYEQYF. The CDR3 DNA follows: TGTGCCAGCAGCCTCGAGTCAGGGCCCTCCTACGAGCAGTACTTC.

The sample holds a few counts of this clonotype. The J gene is TRBJ2-7, the V gene TRBV2; D might be TRBD2 (6 bases). Germline V gives CDR1 SNHLY, CDR2 FYNNEI. V lost 3 bases to trimming and J lost 3 bases, with 12 bases between them. This CDR3 is built from 14 residues. The CDR3 DNA follows: TGTGCCAGCAGTGACCAGGGAGGCTACTACGAGCAGTACTTC. Its protein is CASSDQGGYYEQYF.

The count of this clonotype is one. This rearrangement joins TRBV12-3 or TRBV12-4 to TRBJ2-2, with 7 positions matching TRBD1. With V trimmed by 6 bases and J by 6 bases, 4 bases remained unmatched. This CDR3 comprises 13 residues. The CDR3 DNA is TGTGCCAGCAGCGACAGGGATCCCGGGGAGCTGTTTTTT. Translation gives CASSDRDPGELFF.

This clonotype was counted a few times. This chain uses TRBV28 with TRBJ2-1, with 7 bases aligning to TRBD1. Germline V gene sequence: CDR1 MDHEN, CDR2 SYDVKM. The ends lost 5 bases at V and 8 bases at J; junction bases unmatched: 9. The length of the CDR3 is 14 residues. The CDR3 nucleotides are TGTGCCAGCAGTCCTGGACAGGAGTTCGATGAGCAGTTCTTC. Its protein product is CASSPGQEFDEQFF.

This clonotype appeared a single time. The V gene is TRBV20-1, the J gene TRBJ2-7; 12 nucleotides line up with TRBD2. After removal of 2 bases from V and 7 bases from J, the junction contained 9 bases not matched to a gene. In germline, CDR1 is DFQATT, CDR2 SNEGSKA (reference sequence). The CDR3 is 15 amino acids. CDR3 protein: CSARPTSGGRWEQYF. The CDR3 nucleotides are TGCAGTGCTAGACCGACTAGCGGGGGCCGTTGGGAGCAGTACTTC.

V gene TRBV12-3 or TRBV12-4 combines with J gene TRBJ2-5; D may be TRBD2 (5 bases). CDR3 size: 14 residues. Between the trimmed V and J ends, which lost 3 bases and 3 bases, there was a span of 11 bases. This CDR3 is CASSFLWREETQYF. CDR3 sequence (DNA): TGTGCCAGCAGTTTTCTATGGCGGGAAGAGACCCAGTACTTC.

There are a few counts of this clonotype. A much larger clone is a single base away; this may be a read error. The chain carries TRBV7-7 and TRBJ2-1; D may be TRBD1 or TRBD2 (5 bases each). Germline CDR1 SSHAT, CDR2 FNYEAQ (reference sequence). This CDR3 comprises 15 residues. The ends were cut back, 1 base at V and 10 bases at J, with 17 bases in the middle. CDR3 sequence reads: CASSLGDGSSYEQFF. CDR3 nucleotides: TGTGCCAGCAGCTTAGGGGACGGATCCTCCTACGAGCAGTTCTTC.

This clonotype was counted ten times or more. This rearrangement joins TRBV7-6 to TRBJ1-1; unclear D gene. The CDR3 length is 14 residues. Germline V lookup: CDR1 SGHVS, CDR2 FNYEAQ. Trimming took 1 base from V and 5 from J, leaving 11 bases between them. The CDR3 sequence: CASSLEGGRTEAFF. CDR3 bases: TGTGCCAGCAGCTTAGAAGGAGGGAGAACTGAAGCTTTCTTT. The whole variable domain, filled in from reference TRBV7-6 and TRBJ1-1, reads GAGVSQSPRYKVTKRGQDVALRCDPISGHVSLYWYRQALGQGPEFLTYFNYEAQQDKSGLPNDRFSAERPEGSISTLTIQRTEQRDSAMYRCASSLEGGRTEAFFGQGTRLTVV.

Regarding this clonotype: Sequence at one end of the junction differs from germline and may be a read error. CDR3 in DNA: TGTGCCAGCAGTCCCCAGGTTAGCACAGATGCGCAGTATTTT. Translating it yields CASSPQVSTDAQYF. The V gene is TRBV12-3 or TRBV12-4, the J gene TRBJ2-3; D is undetermined. CDR3 length: 14 residues.

This rearrangement joins TRBV25-1 to TRBJ2-1, with 11 nucleotides matching TRBD2. Germline-derived CDR1 and CDR2 are MGHDK and SYGVNS. The V segment lost 11 bases and the J segment 4 bases; nucleotides outside the gene matches: 4. This CDR3 has 13 amino acids. DNA for the CDR3: TGTGCCGGCGGACTAGCGGGTTACAATGAGCAGTTCTTC. This encodes CAGGLAGYNEQFF.

Only a few counts were recorded for this clonotype. The rearrangement uses TRBV5-1 and TRBJ2-3; 7 bases match TRBD2. The CDR3 has 15 amino acids. CDR1 is SGHRS and CDR2 is YFSETQ in the germline V gene. V was clipped by 2 bases and J by 0 bases; unmatched bases: 3. The CDR3 DNA reads TGCGCCAGCAGCTTCCGGGACTATAGCACAGATACGCAGTATTTT. Translated: CASSFRDYSTDTQYF. The variable domain in full, with the rest retrieved from reference TRBV5-1 and TRBJ2-3, is KAGVTQTPRYLIKTRGQQVTLSCSPISGHRSVSWYQQTPGQGLQFLFEYFSETQRNKGNFPGRFSGRQFSNSRSEMNVSTLELGDSALYLCASSFRDYSTDTQYFGPGTRLTVL.

This chain links TRBV7-6 with TRBJ2-1, with 10 bases identical to TRBD2. The germline V gene has CDR1 SGHVS and CDR2 FNYEAQ. This CDR3 contains 16 residues. V lost 1 base, J lost 9 bases, and 9 bases stayed unmatched. The CDR3 is CASSLEPAGGISEQFF. CDR3 DNA: TGTGCCAGCAGCTTAGAACCAGCGGGGGGGATCAGTGAGCAGTTCTTC. The whole variable domain, remainder taken from reference TRBV7-6 and TRBJ2-1, is GAGVSQSPRYKVTKRGQDVALRCDPISGHVSLYWYRQALGQGPEFLTYFNYEAQQDKSGLPNDRFSAERPEGSISTLTIQRTEQRDSAMYRCASSLEPAGGISEQFFGPGTRLTVL.